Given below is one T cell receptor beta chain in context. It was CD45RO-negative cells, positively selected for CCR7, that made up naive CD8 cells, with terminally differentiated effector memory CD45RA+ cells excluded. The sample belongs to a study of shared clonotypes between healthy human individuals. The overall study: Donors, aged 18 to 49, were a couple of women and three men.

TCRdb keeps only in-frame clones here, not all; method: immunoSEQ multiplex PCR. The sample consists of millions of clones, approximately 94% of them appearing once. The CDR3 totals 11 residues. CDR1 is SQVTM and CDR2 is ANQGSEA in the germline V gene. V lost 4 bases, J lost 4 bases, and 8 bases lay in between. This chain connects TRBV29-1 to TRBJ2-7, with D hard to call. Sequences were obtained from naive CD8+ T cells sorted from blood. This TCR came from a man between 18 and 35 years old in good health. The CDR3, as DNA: TGCAGCGTTGGAGTGGGGTACGAGCAGTACTTC. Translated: CSVGVGYEQYF.